The 9 T cell receptor beta chains in this list originate from one sample, sequenced in a study of cytomegalovirus exposure and HLA in healthy donors. Researchers ran the PCR with 60 Vbeta and 13 Jbeta primers. Data came from immunoSEQ multiplex PCR; TCRdb stores just in-frame clones and leaves some out. The sample consists of some 120,000 clones, around 80% of them appearing once. The sequenced material came from PBMCs. The receptors derive from a man aged 25 to 40 in good health and CMV-seronegative.

The CDR3 reads CASSHPQGDAFF. For the CDR3, the DNA is TGTGCCAGCAGCCACCCCCAGGGTGACGCTTTCTTT. The rearrangement joins TRBV4-2 to TRBJ1-1, with D perhaps TRBD1 (5 bases). This CDR3 comprises 12 residues. CDR1 is LGHNA, CDR2 YNFKEQ, per germline. Trimming removed 3 bases at V and 11 bases at J, with 13 bases between.

The chain uses TRBV10-3 and TRBJ1-2, with 10 bases fitting TRBD1. V shed 7 bases, J shed 7 bases, and the junction held 15 bases outside the gene matches. The CDR3 consists of 16 residues. Germline CDR1 ENHRY, CDR2 SYGVKD. This CDR3 is CAIKDESRDRGSGYTF. DNA of the CDR3: TGTGCCATCAAAGATGAATCCCGGGACAGGGGTTCTGGCTACACCTTC.

This sequence joins TRBV10-2 and TRBJ2-3, with 7 bases identical to TRBD2. Trimming took 8 bases from V and 0 from J; bases not matched to a gene: 5. CDR3 length equals 14 residues. CDR1 WSHSY and CDR2 SAAADI come from the germline V gene. CDR3 sequence reads: CASLLATSTDTQYF. In DNA form, the CDR3 reads TGCGCCAGCCTACTAGCGACGAGCACAGATACGCAGTATTTT.

This clone was recorded once. V and J are TRBV4-1 and TRBJ1-1; a possible D gene is TRBD1 (6 bases). Trimming removed 0 bases from V and 1 base from J, with 9 bases in between. The CDR3 spans 15 residues. Looked up from germline, CDR1 is MGHRA and CDR2 is YSYEKL. For the CDR3, the DNA is TGCGCCAGCAGCCAAGATGGGACAAAGAACACTGAAGCTTTCTTT. Protein product: CASSQDGTKNTEAFF.

This clone came up once. The J gene is TRBJ2-7, the V gene TRBV4-3; 10 bases match TRBD1. Germline CDR1 reads LGHNA; CDR2 reads YSLEER. J lost 6 bases, V lost 4 bases, and 12 bases had no gene match. The CDR3 extends over 16 amino acids. CDR3 in amino acids: CASSPNPGTGVSEQYF. The DNA of the CDR3 is TGCGCCAGCAGCCCGAACCCCGGGACAGGGGTCTCCGAGCAGTACTTC.

The chain has TRBV7-2 and TRBJ2-5, with TRBD2 matching over 9 bases. V lost 1 base and J lost 6; bases outside the gene matches: 6. The CDR3 is made up of 15 amino acids. Germline-derived CDR1 and CDR2 are SGHTA and FQGNSA. CDR3 bases: TGTGCCAGCAGCTTAGAAGCGGGAGGTGGACAGACCCAGTACTTC. Protein sequence: CASSLEAGGGQTQYF.

This clone has just a few counts. The chain carries TRBV6-5 and TRBJ2-7, with D maybe TRBD1 (5 bases). With 6 bases removed from V and 5 bases from J, the gap between germline ends came to 11 bases. Germline CDR1 and CDR2: MNHEY and SVGAGI. The CDR3 is 12 amino acids. The CDR3 protein is CASSQGPNEQYF. In DNA form, the CDR3 reads TGTGCCAGCAGCCAGGGTCCCAACGAGCAGTACTTC.

The V gene is TRBV7-9, the J gene TRBJ2-3, with a weak D call TRBD2 (6 bases). V shed 3 bases and J shed 4 bases, with 17 bases lying between them. The CDR3 length is 16 residues. Germline CDR1 is SEHNR and CDR2 is FQNEAQ (reference sequence). The CDR3 sequence: CASSLKEGTIADTQYF. CDR3 coding DNA: TGTGCCAGCAGCTTGAAGGAGGGGACGATTGCAGATACGCAGTATTTT.

This chain uses TRBV6-5 with TRBJ2-7, with D perhaps matching TRBD2 (6 bases). CDR3 length: 13 amino acids. Germline-derived CDR1 and CDR2 are MNHEY and SVGAGI. Trimming removed 9 bases from V and 2 bases from J, with 14 bases in between. The CDR3 reads CASSLGSTYEQYF. CDR3 DNA sequence: TGTGCCAGTTCACTCGGGAGCACCTACGAGCAGTACTTC.